Sequencing of this TCR beta chain was carried out in a study of PD-L1 blockade in urothelial cancer. Looking at the study overall: Analyzed time points were 3 weeks (second dose) and 6 weeks after therapy began. Reported median T cell count for blood samples was some 140,000. General observations from the study: In blood at 3 weeks, tumor-associated clones expanded more among patients with durable benefit.

Germline assignment: CDR1 SNHLY and CDR2 FYNNEI. The CDR3 loop spans 14 amino acids. Trimming at V came to 7 bases and at J to 7 bases, leaving 8 bases not matched to a gene. Regarding time point: peripheral blood 6 weeks after treatment start. About this clone: Antigen specificity is unknown.

Each PCR had synthetic TCR analog templates added to it as a spike-in. Only in-frame clones appear in the TCRdb table, and some are missing; sequencing was by immunoSEQ multiplex PCR. The data show some 110,000 clones, 75% to 90% seen once. The material sequenced was PBMCs, taken around atezolizumab (anti-PD-L1) treatment. This rearrangement joins TRBV2 to TRBJ1-5; TRBD1 matches 9 bases. The receptor comes from a man aged 55 to 70 with urothelial cancer. In nucleotides, the CDR3 is TGTGCCAGCACTATGACAGGGGGTGGCCAGCCCCAGCATTTT. It codes for CASTMTGGGQPQHF.